A selection of T cell receptor beta chains follows, all from one sample in a study of regulatory T cells in long-lasting Graves disease. TCRdb redid the calling of the multiplex PCR reads with MiXCR, one entry per CDR3 protein. The table lists 600,000 to 800,000 distinct CDR3 sequences, around 32% of them singletons, with under 55% in the top ten. The sequencing used peripheral blood mononuclear cells (PBMCs), collected when the disease was refractory, from a patient treated with antithyroid drugs. These receptors all come from a female donor with Graves disease. The CDR3 runs from the conserved cysteine through the conserved F or W.

CDR3 protein,J gene,V gene
CASSLDRPPNTIYF,TRBJ1-3,TRBV11-2
CASSPGPGYTEAFF,TRBJ1-1,TRBV11-3
CASSSGWSNQPQHF,TRBJ1-5,TRBV27
CASSQERWSTEAFF,TRBJ1-1,TRBV2
CASSFGLAGAEQYF,TRBJ2-7,TRBV7-9
CAWSRDRGYQPQHF,TRBJ1-5,TRBV30
CASSLRGLLVPMSPLHF,TRBJ1-6,TRBV27
CATSDRITGELFF,TRBJ2-2,TRBV24-1
CASSLAGGPREQYF,TRBJ2-7,TRBV12-3/TRBV12-4
CASSRRQTSGRNEQYF,TRBJ2-7,TRBV5-5
CASSLEGFGSYEQYF,TRBJ2-7,TRBV5-1
CSARGQGGMNTEAFF,TRBJ1-1,TRBV20-1
CASSLTRGTGTEAFF,TRBJ1-1,TRBV7-3
CASGYRLPGQIYEQYF,TRBJ2-7,TRBV12-5
CASSVAVGLGYTF,TRBJ1-2,TRBV9
CASTPSAGQVNQPQHF,TRBJ1-5,TRBV28
CASGPGQPYEQYF,TRBJ2-7,TRBV12-5
CASSYVGTGGFHEQYF,TRBJ2-7,TRBV6-9
CASSLTIMNTEAFF,TRBJ1-1,TRBV27
CASSQGTGPEAFF,TRBJ1-1,TRBV3-1
CASSLEHGYYEQYF,TRBJ2-7,TRBV12-3/TRBV12-4
CASSLGLEIETQYF,TRBJ2-5,TRBV7-9
CASSLANSPYEQYF,TRBJ2-7,TRBV5-1
CASSLDDPYDTQYF,TRBJ2-3,TRBV5-1
CASSLFRDVMIYTF,TRBJ1-2,TRBV27
CASSLDLGPLNTEAFF,TRBJ1-1,TRBV5-1
CSVTVFTGELFF,TRBJ2-2,TRBV29-1
CASSQGANTEAFF,TRBJ1-1,TRBV3-1
CASQGFLGPDVSGNTIYF,TRBJ1-3,TRBV11-2